This T cell receptor beta chain was identified in a study of cytomegalovirus exposure and HLA in healthy donors. General study points: Rarity marked most TCR sequences, yet some public TCRs occurred in many donors. Three CMV-associated chains proved CMV antigen-specific in vitro. Cytomegalovirus status was reportedly diagnosed by the classifier with high sensitivity and specificity. The authors enumerated around 150 TCR beta chains as linked to cytomegalovirus.

The repertoire was sequenced with immunoSEQ multiplex PCR; TCRdb's copy has only in-frame clones and lacks some. Counted here are 250,000 to 400,000 clones, 70% to 90% occurring once; the ten biggest clones make up around 0.88%. As for this clone: Antigen specificity is unknown.

Germline loops: CDR1 SNHLY, CDR2 FYNNEI. The junction had 7 bases not matched to a gene; V was cut back by 8 bases and J by 3 bases. The CDR3 spans 15 residues. The rearrangement links TRBV2 to TRBJ1-4; TRBD1 matches 9 bases. Sequencing used PBMCs. The sequence came from a man aged 30 to 39 in good health and CMV-seronegative. The chain's CDR3 is CASDVQGAANEKLFF. Written as DNA, the CDR3 is TGTGCCAGCGACGTACAGGGGGCGGCTAATGAAAAACTGTTTTTT.